The 21 T cell receptor beta chains presented below share a single source sample, sequenced in a study of control samples from healthy donors and cancer patients. Clones were read by immunoSEQ multiplex PCR, and TCRdb kept only the in-frame ones, dropping some. The table has about 150,000 clones, about 91% seen once. Source material: blood. These TCRs come from a woman in her thirties or forties in good health.

The chain combines TRBV19 with TRBJ2-3; 10 bases are shared with TRBD2. Germline lookup yields CDR1 LNHDA and CDR2 SQIVND (reference sequence). The CDR3 spans 14 residues. J gave up 5 bases and V 7 bases, and 6 bases lay outside the gene matches. In nucleotides, the CDR3 is TGTGCCAGTACCATAACTAGCGGGGAAGATACGCAGTATTTT. Its protein is CASTITSGEDTQYF.

The V gene is TRBV5-1, the J gene TRBJ1-1; D gene ambiguous. The CDR3 is made up of 16 amino acids. V lost 0 bases to trimming and J lost 0 bases, with 12 bases between them. Germline CDR1 SGHRS, CDR2 YFSETQ. The CDR3 protein is CASSLAKAEMNTEAFF. CDR3 DNA sequence: TGCGCCAGCAGCTTGGCCAAGGCAGAAATGAACACTGAAGCTTTCTTT.

This sequence joins TRBV7-9 and TRBJ2-1; TRBD2 matches at 11 bases. Germline CDR1 reads SEHNR; CDR2 reads FQNEAQ (reference sequence). The ends lost 6 bases at V and 4 bases at J; junction bases unmatched: 5. This CDR3 contains 15 residues. CDR3 sequence (DNA): TGTGCCAGCAGAGGGACTAGCGGAACGTACAATGAGCAGTTCTTC. It specifies CASRGTSGTYNEQFF. Full variable domain (missing parts from reference TRBV7-9 and TRBJ2-1): DTGVSQNPRHKITKRGQNVTFRCDPISEHNRLYWYRQTLGQGPEFLTYFQNEAQLEKSRLLSDRFSAERPKGSFSTLEIQRTEQGDSAMYLCASRGTSGTYNEQFFGPGTRLTVL.

The chain's CDR3 is CASSTTENSPLHF. The CDR3 coding sequence is TGTGCCAGCAGCACTACAGAGAATTCACCCCTCCACTTT. The V and J genes are TRBV6-4 and TRBJ1-6; unclear D gene. V was trimmed by 6 bases and J by 7 bases, leaving 10 bases between them. CDR1 is MRHNA, CDR2 SNTAGT, per germline. The CDR3 length is 13 residues.

The rearrangement joins TRBV18 to TRBJ2-7, with 8 bases lining up with TRBD1. V trimming: 6 bases; J trimming: 5 bases; junction bases outside the gene matches: 12. Germline V gene data show CDR1 as KGHSH and CDR2 as LQKENI. The CDR3 is 15 residues long. CDR3 nucleotides: TGTGCCAGCTCGACGACAGGGGTTAAATCAAACGAGCAGTACTTC. Its translation is CASSTTGVKSNEQYF.

The rearrangement links TRBV3-1 (or the pseudogene TRBV3-2) to TRBJ2-2, with 10 positions matching TRBD1. Germline CDR1 LGHDT, CDR2 YNNKEL (reference sequence). V was clipped by 4 bases and J by 3 bases; unmatched bases: 5. The CDR3 sequence is 16 residues long. Here the CDR3 reads CASSRAGTGDTGELFF. As DNA, the CDR3 is TGTGCCAGCAGCCGGGCCGGGACAGGGGACACCGGGGAGCTGTTTTTT.

The gene calls are TRBV6-5 and TRBJ1-5; no definite D call. This CDR3 is built from 15 residues. CDR1 is MNHEY, CDR2 SVGAGI, per germline. V lost 6 bases and J 5 bases, leaving 17 bases between the germline ends. The CDR3 nucleotides read TGTGCCAGCAGCAGCCACACCGGACCTTATCAGCCCCAGCATTTT. Protein product: CASSSHTGPYQPQHF.

This chain uses TRBV6-5 with TRBJ1-1, with D possibly being TRBD1 (6 bases). CDR1 is MNHEY and CDR2 is SVGAGI in the germline V gene. V lost 4 bases to trimming and J lost 0 bases, with 9 bases between them. The CDR3 runs 14 residues. The CDR3 here is CASSSTGMNTEAFF. The CDR3 bases are TGTGCCAGCAGTTCCACAGGGATGAACACTGAAGCTTTCTTT.

This clone was seen just once. The gene calls are TRBV2 and TRBJ1-1; D gene ambiguous. Trimming cost V 8 bases and J 0 bases, with 10 bases left between them. The CDR3 has 13 amino acids. The germline V gene encodes CDR1 SNHLY and CDR2 FYNNEI. The CDR3 DNA reads as TGTGCCAGCGTATCCGCGGTGAACACTGAAGCTTTCTTT. Protein: CASVSAVNTEAFF.

For the CDR3, the DNA is TGTGCCAGCAGCTCTCCCGGGACAGGCCTTGTTGGTGAGCAGTTCTTC. It is translated as CASSSPGTGLVGEQFF. The chain has TRBV13 and TRBJ2-1; 8 nucleotides line up with TRBD1. The CDR3 has 16 residues. The ends lost 4 bases at V and 9 bases at J; junction bases unmatched: 14. Per the germline V gene, CDR1 is PRHDT and CDR2 is FYEKMQ (reference sequence).

This chain connects TRBV25-1 to TRBJ2-3; D not certain. The V gene's germline CDR1 is MGHDK and CDR2 SYGVNS. This CDR3 region has 13 residues. Trimming cost V 3 bases and J 8 bases, with 12 bases left between them. The DNA for the CDR3 is TGTGCCAGCAGTGAGAGGCAGCTAAGTACGCAGTATTTT. It is translated as CASSERQLSTQYF.

The chain combines TRBV11-1 with TRBJ2-7, with D possibly being TRBD2 (7 bases). Trimming removed 1 base at V and 2 bases at J, with 9 bases between. The germline V gene has CDR1 SGHAT and CDR2 FQDESV (reference sequence). CDR3 length: 14 residues. DNA for the CDR3: TGTGCCAGCAGCTTAGAGGGGGGGCCCTACGAGCAGTACTTC. Its translation: CASSLEGGPYEQYF.

The V gene is TRBV6-6, the J gene TRBJ1-1, with D hard to call. This CDR3 spans 11 amino acids. Germline values: CDR1 MNHNY, CDR2 SVGAGI (reference sequence). V lost 6 bases and J lost 4, with 6 bases in between. The chain's CDR3 is CASREGTEAFF. CDR3 DNA: TGTGCCAGCAGGGAGGGCACTGAAGCTTTCTTT.

This clone turned up a few times. CDR3 amino acids: CASSPQQGIAEAFF. The CDR3 DNA sequence: TGTGCCAGCAGCCCGCAGCAGGGGATCGCTGAAGCTTTCTTT. The gene calls are TRBV13 and TRBJ1-1; tentatively, D is TRBD1 (6 bases). This CDR3 has 14 residues. CDR1 and CDR2 (germline): PRHDT, FYEKMQ (reference sequence). The V gene lost 5 bases and the J gene lost 6 bases, with 16 bases spanning the gap.

The rearrangement links TRBV16 to TRBJ1-1; 10 bases are a match to TRBD1. From germline, CDR1 is KGHSY and CDR2 FQNENV. CDR3 length equals 15 residues. J lost 6 bases, V lost 3 bases, and 7 bases had no gene match. CDR3 sequence: CASSHRQGAGPEAFF. The CDR3 coding sequence is TGTGCCAGCAGCCACCGACAGGGGGCGGGCCCTGAAGCTTTCTTT.

V and J are TRBV7-9 and TRBJ2-5; D call uncertain. This CDR3 contains 14 residues. The germline CDR1 and CDR2 sequences are SEHNR and FQNEAQ (reference sequence). The V end was cut by 6 bases, the J end by 0 bases, with 11 bases between. The CDR3, as DNA: TGTGCCAGCAGTCGAAACCGGAACCAAGAGACCCAGTACTTC. Residues: CASSRNRNQETQYF.

This chain joins TRBV5-1 and TRBJ1-1; a weak D match, TRBD1 (5 bases). Germline V gene sequence: CDR1 SGHRS, CDR2 YFSETQ. The CDR3 consists of 15 residues. Deletions cut 1 base from V and 5 bases from J, with 15 bases between. CDR3 DNA sequence: TGCGCCAGCAGCTTGCTGGGGGGGGAAGGGACTGAAGCTTTCTTT. This codes for CASSLLGGEGTEAFF.

The chain carries TRBV28 and TRBJ2-3; no firm D call. In germline, CDR1 is MDHEN, CDR2 SYDVKM. Trimming took off 5 bases at V and 10 bases at J, with 10 bases between the two ends. The CDR3 is made up of 11 amino acids. Here the CDR3 DNA reads TGTGCCAGCAGTCCCACCGGCGCGCAGTATTTT. Translating it yields CASSPTGAQYF.

The V call is TRBV2, the J call TRBJ1-4, with D perhaps TRBD1 (5 bases). This CDR3 is 14 amino acids long. Trimming stripped 6 bases from V and 8 bases from J, with 16 bases between. Germline CDR1 is SNHLY and CDR2 is FYNNEI. The CDR3 DNA reads TGTGCCAGCAGCGGAGGGACGATTGAGGAAAAACTGTTTTTT. This codes for CASSGGTIEEKLFF.

This clone appeared a few times. The chain joins TRBV29-1 to TRBJ1-1; D possibly corresponds to TRBD1 (5 bases). The CDR3 totals 13 residues. The germline V gene encodes CDR1 SQVTM and CDR2 ANQGSEA. V was clipped by 4 bases and J by 1 base, with 10 bases between them. CDR3 protein: CSVGGRANTEAFF. CDR3 DNA sequence: TGCAGCGTTGGAGGCAGGGCGAACACTGAAGCTTTCTTT.

As DNA, the CDR3 is TGTGCCAGCTCACCACCTGAGACAGTATGGTATGGCTACACCTTC. Its protein is CASSPPETVWYGYTF. The rearrangement links TRBV18 to TRBJ1-2, with a weak D call TRBD1 (5 bases). The CDR3 is 15 residues long. CDR1 KGHSH and CDR2 LQKENI come from the germline V gene. Between the trimmed V and J ends, which lost 0 bases and 5 bases, there was a span of 13 bases.